The count of the clone carrying this TCR beta chain is one. Its antigen is as yet unknown. The source of the sample is a study of cytomegalovirus exposure and HLA in healthy donors. Overall study results and limits: Several of the most significant clusters appeared, in a later analysis, to be linked to common viral pathogens. The authors considered a cluster of highly shared sequence variants likely to be a sequencing artifact. The authors reported that TCR beta sequences could predict HLA-A and HLA-B alleles. These predictions were accurate for most subjects in the first cohort.

Both 60 Vbeta primers and 13 Jbeta primers went into the PCR. Authors' methods: Per a later analysis, the number of unique TCR beta chains was some 80 million, of which 10 million to 11 million were shared. Only in-frame clones appear in the TCRdb table, and some are missing; sequencing was by immunoSEQ multiplex PCR. V and J calls and clone size follow that table, whereas D and trimming were derived from the DNA. The sample gives 60,000 or so clones, approximately 80% of which show up once; approximately 3.5% is in the top ten. Germline-derived CDR1 and CDR2 are MDHEN and SYDVKM. The CDR3 spans 15 residues. Trimming removed 5 bases from V and 5 bases from J; junction bases left unmatched: 9.

The sample comprised PBMCs. The receptor was derived from a middle-aged woman in good health and CMV-seropositive. The rearrangement joins TRBV28 to TRBJ1-1, with 9 bases identical to TRBD1. CDR3 region: CASSIEQGARTEAFF. For the CDR3, the DNA is TGTGCCAGCAGTATAGAACAGGGGGCGCGGACTGAAGCTTTCTTT.